A selection of T cell receptor beta chains follows, all from one sample in a study of T cell responses to AZD1222 COVID-19 vaccine. TCRdb keeps only in-frame clones here, not all; method: immunoSEQ multiplex PCR. This table holds more than 150,000 clones, 75% to 90% found once. Sample: peripheral blood, taken after recovery from COVID-19. These receptors all come from an adult who had recovered from COVID-19. CDR3s include the opening cysteine and the closing phenylalanine or tryptophan. The D gene is left open where the match is weak. Clone sizes are given selectively: once, few, many, or a class where the clone is expanded.

CDR3 DNA: TGTGCCAGCAGAGTTACAGGGAGCTCCTACAATGAGCAGTTCTTC
CDR3 protein: CASRVTGSSYNEQFF
D gene: -
clone size: -
V gene: TRBV2
J gene: TRBJ2-1

CDR3 DNA: TGTGCCAGCAGCTTGGGGGCTAGCGGGGGTCTCTCCTACGAGCAGTACTTC
CDR3 protein: CASSLGASGGLSYEQYF
D gene: TRBD2
clone size: -
V gene: TRBV5-4
J gene: TRBJ2-7

CDR3 DNA: TGCAGCGTAAGGCCGGGGGGGGCGAACACCGGGGAGCTGTTTTTT
CDR3 protein: CSVRPGGANTGELFF
D gene: TRBD2
clone size: -
V gene: TRBV29-1
J gene: TRBJ2-2

CDR3 DNA: TGTGCCAGCTCGTTAACAGTCTCTGGGGCCAACGTCCTGACTTTC
CDR3 protein: CASSLTVSGANVLTF
D gene: -
clone size: -
V gene: TRBV18
J gene: TRBJ2-6

CDR3 DNA: TGTGCCAGCAGCGCCCGCGGCACCGGGGAGCTGTTTTTT
CDR3 protein: CASSARGTGELFF
D gene: -
clone size: -
V gene: TRBV3-1/TRBV3-2
J gene: TRBJ2-2

CDR3 DNA: TGTGCCAGCAGAGCCACAAGTCCGCGGCAGCCCCAGCATTTT
CDR3 protein: CASRATSPRQPQHF
D gene: -
clone size: -
V gene: TRBV2
J gene: TRBJ1-5

CDR3 DNA: TGTGCCAGCAGCTCGCCCCCCGCGAGGGTCGGGGACACTGAAGCTTTCTTT
CDR3 protein: CASSSPPARVGDTEAFF
D gene: -
clone size: -
V gene: TRBV7-7
J gene: TRBJ1-1

CDR3 DNA: TGCAGTGCTAGTGGTCCGGGGGATGGCTACACCTTC
CDR3 protein: CSASGPGDGYTF
D gene: -
clone size: -
V gene: TRBV20-1
J gene: TRBJ1-2

CDR3 DNA: TGTGCCAGCAGTGAAGAGGGGTCGAGCACTGAAGCTTTCTTT
CDR3 protein: CASSEEGSSTEAFF
D gene: -
clone size: -
V gene: TRBV6-4
J gene: TRBJ1-1

CDR3 DNA: TGTGCCAGCAGTGGACAGAGGATTAACTATGGCTACACCTTC
CDR3 protein: CASSGQRINYGYTF
D gene: -
clone size: -
V gene: TRBV25-1
J gene: TRBJ1-2

CDR3 DNA: TGCGCCAGCAGCTTCAGCACTAGCGGGATATACAATGAGCAGTTCTTC
CDR3 protein: CASSFSTSGIYNEQFF
D gene: TRBD2
clone size: -
V gene: TRBV5-1
J gene: TRBJ2-1

CDR3 DNA: TGTGCCAGCAGTTACTCGAGATCGCGGGGAGGAAATGAAAAACTGTTTTTT
CDR3 protein: CASSYSRSRGGNEKLFF
D gene: -
clone size: -
V gene: TRBV6-7
J gene: TRBJ1-4

CDR3 DNA: TGTGCCAGCAGTGAGGGGCAGGGAACACCCCTCCACTTT
CDR3 protein: CASSEGQGTPLHF
D gene: -
clone size: -
V gene: TRBV6-4
J gene: TRBJ1-6

CDR3 DNA: TGTGCCAGTCTCCGCCTGTGGGACAGTAATGAAAAACTGTTTTTT
CDR3 protein: CASLRLWDSNEKLFF
D gene: TRBD1
clone size: -
V gene: TRBV19
J gene: TRBJ1-4

CDR3 DNA: TGTGCCAGCAGTGAAGTGGGCCAGCCCCAGCATTTT
CDR3 protein: CASSEVGQPQHF
D gene: -
clone size: -
V gene: TRBV2
J gene: TRBJ1-5

CDR3 DNA: TGTGCCAGCAGCCAGGACAGGGGTGGGTACGAGCAGTACTTC
CDR3 protein: CASSQDRGGYEQYF
D gene: TRBD1
clone size: -
V gene: TRBV4-2
J gene: TRBJ2-7

CDR3 DNA: TGTGCCAGCAGCTTGGCCCATTCAGGCACCGGGGAGCTGTTTTTT
CDR3 protein: CASSLAHSGTGELFF
D gene: -
clone size: few
V gene: TRBV5-4
J gene: TRBJ2-2

CDR3 DNA: TGTGCCAGCAGTTTTTCCCTTGGGGGCACCGGGGAGCTGTTTTTT
CDR3 protein: CASSFSLGGTGELFF
D gene: -
clone size: -
V gene: TRBV6-2/TRBV6-3
J gene: TRBJ2-2